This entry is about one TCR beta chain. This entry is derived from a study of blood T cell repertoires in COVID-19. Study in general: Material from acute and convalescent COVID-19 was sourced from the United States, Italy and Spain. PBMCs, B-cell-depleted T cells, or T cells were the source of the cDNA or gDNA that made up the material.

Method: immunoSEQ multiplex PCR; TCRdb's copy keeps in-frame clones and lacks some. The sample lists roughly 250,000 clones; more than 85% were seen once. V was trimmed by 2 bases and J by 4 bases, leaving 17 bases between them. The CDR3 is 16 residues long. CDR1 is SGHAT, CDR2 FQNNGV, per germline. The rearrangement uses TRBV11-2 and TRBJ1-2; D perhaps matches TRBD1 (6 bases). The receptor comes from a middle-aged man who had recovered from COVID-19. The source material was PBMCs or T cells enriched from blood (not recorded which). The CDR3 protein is CASSLFGGAEAYGYTF. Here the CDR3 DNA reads TGTGCCAGCAGCTTATTCGGGGGGGCAGAAGCCTATGGCTACACCTTC.